Below, one T cell receptor (beta chain) is given with its context. This sample is drawn from a study of blood T cell repertoires in COVID-19. On the study more broadly: Acute-phase and convalescent COVID-19 samples originated in the United States, Italy and Spain.

CDR3 length: 15 residues. With V trimmed by 4 bases and J by 0 bases, 4 bases remained unmatched. Germline V gives CDR1 GTSNPN, CDR2 SVGIG (reference sequence). Clones were sequenced by immunoSEQ multiplex PCR, and TCRdb holds only the in-frame ones, with some missing. The sample has 250,000 or so clones, 86% seen once. This chain joins TRBV30 and TRBJ2-2, with 8 bases identical to TRBD2. The TCR sequence derives from a young man with active or convalescent COVID-19. The sample was peripheral blood. Here the CDR3 reads CAWKRGKANTGELFF. CDR3 nucleotides: TGTGCCTGGAAGCGGGGGAAGGCGAACACCGGGGAGCTGTTTTTT. The full variable domain, with the rest looked up from reference TRBV30 and TRBJ2-2, is SQTIHQWPATLVQPVGSPLSLECTVEGTSNPNLYWYRQAAGRGLQLLFYSVGIGQISSEVPQNLSASRPQDRQFILSSKKLLLSDSGFYLCAWKRGKANTGELFFGEGSRLTVL.